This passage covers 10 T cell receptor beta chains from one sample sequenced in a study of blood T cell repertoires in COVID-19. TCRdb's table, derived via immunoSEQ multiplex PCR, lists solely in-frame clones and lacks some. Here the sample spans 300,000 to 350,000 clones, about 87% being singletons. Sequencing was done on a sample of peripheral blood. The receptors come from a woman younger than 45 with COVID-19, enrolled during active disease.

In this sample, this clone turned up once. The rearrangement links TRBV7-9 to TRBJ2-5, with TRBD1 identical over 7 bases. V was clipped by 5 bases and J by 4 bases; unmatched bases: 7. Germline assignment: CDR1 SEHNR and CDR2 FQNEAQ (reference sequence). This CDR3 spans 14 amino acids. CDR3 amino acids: CASSSGQVGETQYF. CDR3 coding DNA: TGTGCCAGCAGCAGTGGACAGGTTGGAGAGACCCAGTACTTC.

This CDR3 reads CASSEAGQGDNYGYTF. CDR3 in DNA: TGTGCCAGCAGTGAAGCGGGACAGGGGGACAACTATGGCTACACCTTC. This sequence joins TRBV2 and TRBJ1-2, with 11 bases fitting TRBD1. The germline CDR1 and CDR2 sequences are SNHLY and FYNNEI. J gave up 2 bases and V 0 bases, and 2 bases lay outside the gene matches. This CDR3 spans 16 amino acids.

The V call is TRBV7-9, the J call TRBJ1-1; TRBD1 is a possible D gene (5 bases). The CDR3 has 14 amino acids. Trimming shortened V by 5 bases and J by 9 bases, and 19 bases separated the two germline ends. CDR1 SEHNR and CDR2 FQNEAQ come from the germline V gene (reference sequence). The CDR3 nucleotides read TGTGCCAGCAGCCCCCTCGAGGAGGGACCCAAAGCTTTCTTT. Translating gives CASSPLEEGPKAFF.

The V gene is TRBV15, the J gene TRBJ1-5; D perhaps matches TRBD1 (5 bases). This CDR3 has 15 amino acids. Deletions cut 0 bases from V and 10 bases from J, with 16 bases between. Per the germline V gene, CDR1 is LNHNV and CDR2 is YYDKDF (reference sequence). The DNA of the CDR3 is TGTGCCACCAGCAGAGATAGGGCAGGGCTAGAACCCCAGCATTTT. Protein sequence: CATSRDRAGLEPQHF.

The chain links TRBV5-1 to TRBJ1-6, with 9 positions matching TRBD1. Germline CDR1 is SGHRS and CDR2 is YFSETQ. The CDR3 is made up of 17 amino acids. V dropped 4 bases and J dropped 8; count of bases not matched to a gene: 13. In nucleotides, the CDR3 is TGCGCCAGCAGCCCGAGAGCCACAGGGGGCGCTGATTCACCCCTCCACTTT. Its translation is CASSPRATGGADSPLHF.

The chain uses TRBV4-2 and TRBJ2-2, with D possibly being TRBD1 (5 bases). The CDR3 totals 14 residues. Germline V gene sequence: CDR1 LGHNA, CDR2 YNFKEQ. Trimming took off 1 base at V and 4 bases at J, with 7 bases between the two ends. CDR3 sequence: CASSQVGVTGELFF. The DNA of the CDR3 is TGTGCCAGCAGCCAAGTAGGGGTCACCGGGGAGCTGTTTTTT.

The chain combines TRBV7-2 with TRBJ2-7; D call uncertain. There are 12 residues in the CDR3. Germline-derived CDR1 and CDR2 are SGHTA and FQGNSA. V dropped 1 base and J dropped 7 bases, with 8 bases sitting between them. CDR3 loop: CASSLVALEQYF. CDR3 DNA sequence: TGTGCCAGCAGCTTAGTCGCTCTAGAGCAGTACTTC. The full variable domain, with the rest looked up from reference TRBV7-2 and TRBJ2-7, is GAGVSQSPSNKVTEKGKDVELRCDPISGHTALYWYRQSLGQGLEFLIYFQGNSAPDKSGLPSDRFSAERTGGSVSTLTIQRTQQEDSAVYLCASSLVALEQYFGPGTRLTVT.

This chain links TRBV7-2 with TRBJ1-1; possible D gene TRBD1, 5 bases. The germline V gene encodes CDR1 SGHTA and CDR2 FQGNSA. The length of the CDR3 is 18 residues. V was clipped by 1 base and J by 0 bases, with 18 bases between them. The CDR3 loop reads CASSLGWGDLFLNTEAFF. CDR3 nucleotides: TGTGCCAGCAGCTTAGGATGGGGGGACCTATTTTTGAACACTGAAGCTTTCTTT.

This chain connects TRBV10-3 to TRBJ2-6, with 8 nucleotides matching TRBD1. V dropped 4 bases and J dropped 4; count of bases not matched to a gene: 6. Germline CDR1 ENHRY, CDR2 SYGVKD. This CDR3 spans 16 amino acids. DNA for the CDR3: TGTGCCATCAGTGGTCAGGGGGCTGCGGGGGCCAACGTCCTGACTTTC. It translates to CAISGQGAAGANVLTF.

DNA of the CDR3: TGTGCCAGCAGGCTACGGGCAGATACGCAGTATTTT. This gives the protein CASRLRADTQYF. The J gene is TRBJ2-3, the V gene TRBV12-3 or TRBV12-4; D uncertain. The CDR3 is made up of 12 amino acids. The V end was cut by 6 bases, the J end by 4 bases, with 8 bases between.